This entry concerns a single TCR beta chain. Its cognate antigen is unknown. Germline lookup yields CDR1 SGHTA and CDR2 FQGTGA. V gave up 1 base and J gave up 6 bases; unmatched junction bases: 6. The CDR3 is 16 residues long. These data are taken from a study of OX40 agonist ivuxolimab in advanced cancers. Study conclusions and caveats: Nonresponders included some who also had low normalized T-cell clonal expansion.

This table comes from immunoSEQ multiplex PCR, and its TCRdb copy is limited to in-frame clones, with some not included. Of 77,000 or so clones listed, more than 85% are singletons. The chain combines TRBV7-3 with TRBJ2-1; 10 nucleotides agree with TRBD1. The sequenced sample was CD4+ or CD8+ T cells sorted from blood, obtained in a trial of the OX40 agonist ivuxolimab. The sequence was collected from an adult with an advanced solid tumor such as melanoma, head and neck, liver or kidney cancer. The chain's CDR3 is CASSLSPGTGVNEQFF. The CDR3 bases are TGTGCCAGCAGCTTAAGTCCCGGGACAGGGGTCAATGAGCAGTTCTTC.